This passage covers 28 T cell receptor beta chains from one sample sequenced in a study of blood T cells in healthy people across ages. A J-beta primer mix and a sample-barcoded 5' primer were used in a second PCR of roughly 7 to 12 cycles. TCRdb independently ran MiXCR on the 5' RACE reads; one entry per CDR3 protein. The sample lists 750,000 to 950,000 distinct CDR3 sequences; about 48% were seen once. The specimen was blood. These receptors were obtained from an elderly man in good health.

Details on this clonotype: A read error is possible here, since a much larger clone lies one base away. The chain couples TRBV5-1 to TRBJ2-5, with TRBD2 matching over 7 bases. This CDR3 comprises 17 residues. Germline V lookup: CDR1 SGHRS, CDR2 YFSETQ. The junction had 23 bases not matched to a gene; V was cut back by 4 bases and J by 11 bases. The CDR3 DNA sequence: TGCGCCAGCAGCCACTTTTCTCAAGCGGGGCCTGGGAATGAGCAGTACTTC. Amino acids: CASSHFSQAGPGNEQYF.

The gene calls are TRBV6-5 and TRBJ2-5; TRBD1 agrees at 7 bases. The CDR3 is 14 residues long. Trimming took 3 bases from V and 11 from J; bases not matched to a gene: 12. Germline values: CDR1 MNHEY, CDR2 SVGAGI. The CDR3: CASSYDRVRNEQYF. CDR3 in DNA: TGTGCCAGCAGTTATGACAGGGTGCGAAATGAGCAGTACTTC.

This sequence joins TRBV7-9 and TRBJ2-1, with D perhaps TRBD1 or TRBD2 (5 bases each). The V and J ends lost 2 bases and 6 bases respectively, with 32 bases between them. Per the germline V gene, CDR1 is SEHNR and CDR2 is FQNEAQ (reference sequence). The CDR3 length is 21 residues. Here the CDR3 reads CASSLKEGSGQLHPWGNEQFF. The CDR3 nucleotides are TGTGCCAGCAGCTTAAAAGAGGGGTCCGGACAACTACATCCCTGGGGCAATGAGCAGTTCTTC.

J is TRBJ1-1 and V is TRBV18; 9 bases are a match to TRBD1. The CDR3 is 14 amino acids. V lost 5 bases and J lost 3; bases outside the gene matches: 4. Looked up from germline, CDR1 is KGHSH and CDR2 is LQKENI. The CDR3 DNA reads TGTGCCAGCTCAGCCGGGACAGGGCACACTGAAGCTTTCTTT. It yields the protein CASSAGTGHTEAFF.

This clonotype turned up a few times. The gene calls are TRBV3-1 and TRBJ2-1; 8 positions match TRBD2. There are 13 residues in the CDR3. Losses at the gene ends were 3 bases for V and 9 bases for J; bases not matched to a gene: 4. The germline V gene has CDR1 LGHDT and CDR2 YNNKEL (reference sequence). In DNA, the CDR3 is TGTGCCAGCAGCCAGGGACTAGGCGGTGAGCAGTTCTTC. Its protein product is CASSQGLGGEQFF.

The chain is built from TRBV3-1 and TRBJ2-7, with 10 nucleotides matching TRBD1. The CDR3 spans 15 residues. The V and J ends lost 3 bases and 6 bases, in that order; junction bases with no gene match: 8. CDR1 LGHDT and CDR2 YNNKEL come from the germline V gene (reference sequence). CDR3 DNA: TGTGCCAGCAGCCAGTCGGACAGGGGGAGAGGCGAGCAGTACTTC. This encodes CASSQSDRGRGEQYF.

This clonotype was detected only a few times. CDR3 region: CASSLGQGRYHEQYF. Here the CDR3 DNA reads TGTGCCAGCAGCTTAGGACAGGGGAGATACCACGAGCAGTACTTC. The chain has TRBV11-2 and TRBJ2-7, with 8 bases lining up with TRBD1. Germline V gives CDR1 SGHAT, CDR2 FQNNGV. The ends lost 1 base at V and 5 bases at J; junction bases unmatched: 7. This CDR3 comprises 15 residues. The whole variable domain, remainder taken from reference TRBV11-2 and TRBJ2-7, is EAGVAQSPRYKIIEKRQSVAFWCNPISGHATLYWYQQILGQGPKLLIQFQNNGVVDDSQLPKDRFSAERLKGVDSTLKIQPAKLEDSAVYLCASSLGQGRYHEQYFGPGTRLTVT.

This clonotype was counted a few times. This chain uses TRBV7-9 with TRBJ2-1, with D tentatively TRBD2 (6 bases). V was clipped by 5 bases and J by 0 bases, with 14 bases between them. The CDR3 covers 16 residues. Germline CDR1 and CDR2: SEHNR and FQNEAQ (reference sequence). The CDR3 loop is CASSPIDGSSYNEQFF. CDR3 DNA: TGTGCCAGCAGCCCCATAGACGGGAGCTCCTACAATGAGCAGTTCTTC.

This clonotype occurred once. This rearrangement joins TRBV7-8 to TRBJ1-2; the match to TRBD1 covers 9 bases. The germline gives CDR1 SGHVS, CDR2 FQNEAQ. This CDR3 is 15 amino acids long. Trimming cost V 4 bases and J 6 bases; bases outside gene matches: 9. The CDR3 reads CASSSSRGQGHGYTF. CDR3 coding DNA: TGTGCCAGCAGCTCATCACGGGGACAGGGCCATGGCTACACCTTC.

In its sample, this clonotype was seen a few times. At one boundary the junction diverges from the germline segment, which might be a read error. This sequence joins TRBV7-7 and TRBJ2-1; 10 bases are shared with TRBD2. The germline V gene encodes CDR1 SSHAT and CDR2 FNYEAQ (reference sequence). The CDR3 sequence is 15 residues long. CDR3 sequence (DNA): TGTGCTAGCAGCCAGACTAGCGGGCCTTACAATGAGCAGTTCTTC. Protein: CASSQTSGPYNEQFF.

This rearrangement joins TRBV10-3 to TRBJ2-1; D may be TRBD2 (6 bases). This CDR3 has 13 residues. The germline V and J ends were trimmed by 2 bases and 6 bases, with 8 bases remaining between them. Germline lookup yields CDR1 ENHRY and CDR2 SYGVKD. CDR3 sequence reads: CAISETGVNEQFF. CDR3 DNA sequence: TGTGCCATCAGTGAGACGGGGGTCAATGAGCAGTTCTTC.

CDR3 protein: CASNIQGADTGELFF. CDR3 coding DNA: TGCGCCAGCAACATACAGGGGGCGGACACCGGGGAGCTGTTTTTT. This rearrangement joins TRBV5-1 to TRBJ2-2, with 9 positions matching TRBD1. This CDR3 has 15 amino acids. CDR1 and CDR2 from the germline V gene are SGHRS and YFSETQ. Unmatched junction bases numbered 6, after V lost 6 bases and J lost 3 bases. Supplemented by reference TRBV5-1 and TRBJ2-2, the full variable domain reads KAGVTQTPRYLIKTRGQQVTLSCSPISGHRSVSWYQQTPGQGLQFLFEYFSETQRNKGNFPGRFSGRQFSNSRSEMNVSTLELGDSALYLCASNIQGADTGELFFGEGSRLTVL.

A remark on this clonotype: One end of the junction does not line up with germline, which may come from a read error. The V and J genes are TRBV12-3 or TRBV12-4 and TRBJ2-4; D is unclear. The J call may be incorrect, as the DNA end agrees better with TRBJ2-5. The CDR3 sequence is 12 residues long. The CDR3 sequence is CASSPPQGTQYF. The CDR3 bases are TGTGCCAGCAGTCCACCCCAAGGGACCCAGTACTTC.

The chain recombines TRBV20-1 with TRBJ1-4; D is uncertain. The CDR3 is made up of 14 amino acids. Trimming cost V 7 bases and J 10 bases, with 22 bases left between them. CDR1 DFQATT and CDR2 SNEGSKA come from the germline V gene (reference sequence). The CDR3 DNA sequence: TGCAGTGGCTTGGCCGGGTTGAACCGCGGAAAACTGTTTTTT. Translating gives CSGLAGLNRGKLFF.

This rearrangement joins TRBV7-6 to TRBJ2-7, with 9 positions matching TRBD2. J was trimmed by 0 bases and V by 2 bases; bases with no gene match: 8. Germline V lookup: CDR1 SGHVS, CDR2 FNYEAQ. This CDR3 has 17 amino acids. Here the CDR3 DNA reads TGTGCCAGCAGCTTAAGGGGACTAGCAAATCCCTCCTACGAGCAGTACTTC. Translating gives CASSLRGLANPSYEQYF.

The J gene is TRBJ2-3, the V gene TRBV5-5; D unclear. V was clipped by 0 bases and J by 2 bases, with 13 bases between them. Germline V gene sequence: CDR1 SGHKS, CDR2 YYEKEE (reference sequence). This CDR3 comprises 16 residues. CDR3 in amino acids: CASSLGGKGDTDTQYF. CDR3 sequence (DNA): TGTGCCAGCAGCTTGGGTGGGAAAGGCGACACAGATACGCAGTATTTT. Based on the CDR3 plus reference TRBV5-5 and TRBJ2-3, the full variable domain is DAGVTQSPTHLIKTRGQQVTLRCSPISGHKSVSWYQQVLGQGPQFIFQYYEKEERGRGNFPDRFSARQFPNYSSELNVNALLLGDSALYLCASSLGGKGDTDTQYFGPGTRLTVL.

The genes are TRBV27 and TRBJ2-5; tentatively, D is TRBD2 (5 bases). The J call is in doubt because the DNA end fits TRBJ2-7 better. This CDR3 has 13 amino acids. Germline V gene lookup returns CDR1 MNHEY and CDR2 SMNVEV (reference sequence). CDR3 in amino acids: CASSTRFGDEQYF. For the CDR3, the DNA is TGTGCCAGCAGTACAAGGTTCGGGGACGAGCAGTACTTC.

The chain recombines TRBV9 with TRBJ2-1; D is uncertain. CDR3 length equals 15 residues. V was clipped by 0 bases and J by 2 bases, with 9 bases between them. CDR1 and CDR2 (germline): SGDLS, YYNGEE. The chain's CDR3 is CASSVVTPAYNEQFF. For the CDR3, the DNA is TGTGCCAGCAGCGTAGTTACCCCAGCCTACAATGAGCAGTTCTTC.

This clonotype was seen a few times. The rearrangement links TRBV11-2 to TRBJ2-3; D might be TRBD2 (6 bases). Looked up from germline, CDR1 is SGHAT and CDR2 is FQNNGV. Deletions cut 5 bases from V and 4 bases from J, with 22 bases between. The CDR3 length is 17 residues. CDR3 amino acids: CASSPRGSGRGSDTQYF. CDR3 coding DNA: TGTGCCAGCAGCCCCCGGGGGAGCGGGCGTGGATCAGATACGCAGTATTTT.

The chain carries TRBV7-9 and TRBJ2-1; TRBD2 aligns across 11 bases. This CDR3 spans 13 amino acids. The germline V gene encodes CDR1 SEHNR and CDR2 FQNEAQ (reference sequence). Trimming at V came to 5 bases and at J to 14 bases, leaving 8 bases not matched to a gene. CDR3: CASSPGLAESEFF. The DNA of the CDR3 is TGTGCCAGCAGCCCGGGACTAGCGGAGTCCGAGTTCTTC.

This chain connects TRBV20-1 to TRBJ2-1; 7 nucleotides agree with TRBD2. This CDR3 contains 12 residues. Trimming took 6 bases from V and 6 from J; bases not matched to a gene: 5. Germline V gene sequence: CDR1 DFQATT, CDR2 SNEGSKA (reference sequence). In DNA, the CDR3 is TGCAGTGCCGTACTAGCGCTCAATGAGCAGTTCTTC. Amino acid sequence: CSAVLALNEQFF.

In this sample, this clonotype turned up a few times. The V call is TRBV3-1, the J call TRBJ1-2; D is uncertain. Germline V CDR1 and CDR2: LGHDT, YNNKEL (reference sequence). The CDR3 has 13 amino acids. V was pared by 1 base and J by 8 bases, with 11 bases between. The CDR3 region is CASSQGAGLGYTF. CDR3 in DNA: TGTGCCAGCAGCCAAGGAGCGGGGTTAGGCTACACCTTC.

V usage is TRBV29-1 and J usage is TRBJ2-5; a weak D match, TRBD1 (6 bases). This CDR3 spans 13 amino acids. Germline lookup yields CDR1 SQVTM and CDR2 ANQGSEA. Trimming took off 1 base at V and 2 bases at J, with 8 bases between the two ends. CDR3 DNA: TGCAGCGTTGAAGGGGGGCAGCAAGAGACCCAGTACTTC. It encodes CSVEGGQQETQYF.

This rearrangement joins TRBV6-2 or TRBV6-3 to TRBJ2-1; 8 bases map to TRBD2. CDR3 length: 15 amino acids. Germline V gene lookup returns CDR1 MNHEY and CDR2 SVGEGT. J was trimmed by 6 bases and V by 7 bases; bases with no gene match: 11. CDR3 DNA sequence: TGTGCCAGCACCCTACTAGCGGTTGGGGGCAATGAGCAGTTCTTC. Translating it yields CASTLLAVGGNEQFF.

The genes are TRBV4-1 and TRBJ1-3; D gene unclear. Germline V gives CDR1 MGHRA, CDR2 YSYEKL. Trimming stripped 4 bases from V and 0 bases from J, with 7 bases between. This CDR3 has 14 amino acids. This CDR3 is CASSPWSSGNTIYF. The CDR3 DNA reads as TGCGCCAGCAGCCCTTGGAGCTCTGGAAACACCATATATTTT.

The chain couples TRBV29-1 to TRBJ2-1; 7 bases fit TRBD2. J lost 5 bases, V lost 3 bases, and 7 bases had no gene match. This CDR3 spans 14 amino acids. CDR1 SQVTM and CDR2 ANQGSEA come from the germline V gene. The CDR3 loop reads CSVDGWGGHNEQFF. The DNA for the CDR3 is TGCAGCGTTGATGGATGGGGGGGACACAATGAGCAGTTCTTC.

This CDR3 is CASSYSKGPDTQYF. CDR3 in DNA: TGTGCCAGCAGTTACTCGAAGGGCCCAGATACGCAGTATTTT. The chain couples TRBV6-5 to TRBJ2-3; no clear D gene. The CDR3 length is 14 residues. Deletions cut 0 bases from V and 4 bases from J, with 8 bases between. The germline gives CDR1 MNHEY, CDR2 SVGAGI.

The CDR3 here is CASSSLSEQFF. CDR3 bases: TGTGCCAGCAGCTCTTTAAGTGAGCAGTTCTTC. This chain links TRBV7-2 with TRBJ2-1; D gene ambiguous. This CDR3 has 11 residues. Trimming shortened V by 4 bases and J by 9 bases, and 7 bases separated the two germline ends. Germline V gene lookup returns CDR1 SGHTA and CDR2 FQGNSA.